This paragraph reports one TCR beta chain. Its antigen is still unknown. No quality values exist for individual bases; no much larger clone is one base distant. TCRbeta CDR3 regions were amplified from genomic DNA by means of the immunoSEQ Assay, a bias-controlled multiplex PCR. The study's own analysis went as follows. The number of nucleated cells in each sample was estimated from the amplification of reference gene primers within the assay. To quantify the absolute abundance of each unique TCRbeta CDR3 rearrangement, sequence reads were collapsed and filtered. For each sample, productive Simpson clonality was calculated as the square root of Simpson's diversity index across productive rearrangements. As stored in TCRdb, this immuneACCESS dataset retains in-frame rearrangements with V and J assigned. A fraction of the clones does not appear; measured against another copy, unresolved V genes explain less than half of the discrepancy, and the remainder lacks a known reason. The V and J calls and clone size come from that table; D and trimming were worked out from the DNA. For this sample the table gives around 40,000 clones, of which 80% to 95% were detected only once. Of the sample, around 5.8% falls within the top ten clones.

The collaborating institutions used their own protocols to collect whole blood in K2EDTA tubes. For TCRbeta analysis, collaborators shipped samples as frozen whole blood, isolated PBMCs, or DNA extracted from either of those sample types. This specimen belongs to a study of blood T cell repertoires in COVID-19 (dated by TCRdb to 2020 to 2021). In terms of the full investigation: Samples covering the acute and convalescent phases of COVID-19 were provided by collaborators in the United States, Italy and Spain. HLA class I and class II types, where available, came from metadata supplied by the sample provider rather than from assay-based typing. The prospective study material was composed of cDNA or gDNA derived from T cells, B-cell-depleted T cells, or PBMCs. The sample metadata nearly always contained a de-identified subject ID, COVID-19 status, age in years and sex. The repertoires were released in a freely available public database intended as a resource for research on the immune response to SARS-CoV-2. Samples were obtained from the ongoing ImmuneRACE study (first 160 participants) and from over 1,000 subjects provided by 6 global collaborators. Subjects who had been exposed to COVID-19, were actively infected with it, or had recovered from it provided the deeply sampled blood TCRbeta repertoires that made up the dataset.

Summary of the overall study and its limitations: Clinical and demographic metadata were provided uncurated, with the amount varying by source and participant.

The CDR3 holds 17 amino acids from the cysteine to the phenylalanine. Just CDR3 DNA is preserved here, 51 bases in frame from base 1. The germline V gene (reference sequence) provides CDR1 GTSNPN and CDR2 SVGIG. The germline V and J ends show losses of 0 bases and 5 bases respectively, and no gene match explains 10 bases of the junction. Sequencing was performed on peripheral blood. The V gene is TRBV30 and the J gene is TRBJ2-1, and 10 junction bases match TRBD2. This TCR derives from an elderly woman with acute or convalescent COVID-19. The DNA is TGTGCCTGGAGTGTGGGCGGGGTAGCGGGGGGCGACAATGAGCAGTTCTTC. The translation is CAWSVGGVAGGDNEQFF. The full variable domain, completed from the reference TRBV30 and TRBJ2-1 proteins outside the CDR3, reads SQTIHQWPATLVQPVGSPLSLECTVEGTSNPNLYWYRQAAGRGLQLLFYSVGIGQISSEVPQNLSASRPQDRQFILSSKKLLLSDSGFYLCAWSVGGVAGGDNEQFFGPGTRLTVL.